The 23 T cell receptor beta chains below come from one sample, sequenced in a study of regulatory T cells in long-lasting Graves disease. Both iRepertoire HTBI primers and Arm-PCR of CDR3 regions were used to build the TCR beta libraries. MiXCR, applied by TCRdb to the multiplex PCR reads, yields one record per CDR3 protein. This table has around 510,000 distinct CDR3 sequences, about 20% appearing once. This sample's time point: persistent/refractory GD, antithyroid drugs over 5 years with positive TRAb. Extracted RNA from PBMCs served as the source of the TCR library. The sample was peripheral blood mononuclear cells (PBMCs), taken when the disease was refractory, from a patient treated with antithyroid drugs. The receptors originated from a female donor with Graves disease.

This clonotype was observed at least ten times. The chain combines TRBV11-2 with TRBJ2-7, with D tentatively TRBD1 or TRBD2 (5 bases each). Trimming left V 4 bases short and J 3 bases short, with 13 bases between. The V gene's germline CDR1 is SGHAT and CDR2 FQNNGV. This CDR3 has 14 amino acids. The CDR3 bases are TGTGCCAGCAGCTCATGGGACCAAAGCTACGAGCAGTACTTC. Protein: CASSSWDQSYEQYF.

This rearrangement joins TRBV28 to TRBJ2-3, with a possible D match to TRBD2 (6 bases). Germline values: CDR1 MDHEN, CDR2 SYDVKM. The CDR3 covers 16 residues. V was cut by 7 bases and J by 2 bases, with 19 bases left in between. The DNA of the CDR3 is TGTGCCAGCACCGAAGTGGGAACGGGAGTCACAGATACGCAGTATTTT. Protein product: CASTEVGTGVTDTQYF.

The rearrangement links TRBV28 to TRBJ2-7, with 9 bases identical to TRBD1. The CDR3 is 16 amino acids. Per the germline V gene, CDR1 is MDHEN and CDR2 is SYDVKM. Losses at the gene ends were 3 bases for V and 7 bases for J; bases not matched to a gene: 13. For the CDR3, the DNA is TGTGCCAGCAGTTTGGACACCCGGGACAGGGCTTATGAGCAGTACTTC. Amino acid sequence: CASSLDTRDRAYEQYF.

The rearrangement joins TRBV2 to TRBJ2-2, with no clear D. Trimming pared 6 bases from V and 5 bases from J, leaving 13 bases between. Germline V lookup: CDR1 SNHLY, CDR2 FYNNEI. This CDR3 comprises 14 residues. The CDR3 DNA follows: TGTGCCAGCAGCTACAAGGTGAATACCGGGGAGCTGTTTTTT. Translated: CASSYKVNTGELFF.

This clonotype was counted at least ten times. The V and J genes are TRBV29-1 and TRBJ1-2, with TRBD1 identical over 8 bases. The CDR3 has 13 residues. CDR1 and CDR2 (germline): SQVTM, ANQGSEA. The V segment lost 1 base and the J segment 4 bases; nucleotides outside the gene matches: 2. The CDR3 DNA reads as TGCAGCGTTGAAGTGGGGACAGGCTATGGCTACACCTTC. It is translated as CSVEVGTGYGYTF.

This clonotype is medium-sized (0.01 to 0.1%) by share. This chain joins TRBV6-1 and TRBJ2-7, with D unresolved. CDR1 is MNHNS, CDR2 SASEGT, per germline. This CDR3 region has 11 residues. V lost 5 bases and J lost 0, with 2 bases in between. The CDR3 sequence: CASSPSYEQYF. The CDR3 DNA reads TGTGCCAGCAGTCCCTCCTACGAGCAGTACTTC.

This clonotype showed up many times. This chain uses TRBV28 with TRBJ2-7; 9 bases map to TRBD2. The ends lost 5 bases at V and 4 bases at J; junction bases unmatched: 9. Germline assignment: CDR1 MDHEN and CDR2 SYDVKM. The CDR3 has 15 amino acids. CDR3 DNA sequence: TGTGCCAGCAGTGGCCGTTTAGCGGGAGCATACGAGCAGTACTTC. It yields the protein CASSGRLAGAYEQYF.

This clonotype was detected a few times. The chain links TRBV29-1 to TRBJ2-5, with D possibly being TRBD2 (7 bases). CDR1 and CDR2 from the germline V gene are SQVTM and ANQGSEA. This CDR3 is 17 amino acids long. With 5 bases removed from V and 0 bases from J, the gap between germline ends came to 22 bases. The CDR3 spells CSVRGSLAVTYQETQYF. The CDR3 bases are TGCAGCGTTAGGGGGTCCCTAGCGGTAACATACCAAGAGACCCAGTACTTC.

This clonotype was detected many times. The rearrangement links TRBV2 to TRBJ1-2; 7 bases are a match to TRBD1. The CDR3 length is 12 residues. Trimming cost V 2 bases and J 6 bases; bases outside gene matches: 0. Germline V gene data show CDR1 as SNHLY and CDR2 as FYNNEI. CDR3 in DNA: TGTGCCAGCAGTGAACAGGGGGATGGCTACACCTTC. This gives the protein CASSEQGDGYTF.

This clonotype was detected ten times or more. The rearrangement links TRBV11-2 to TRBJ2-7; D tentatively reads TRBD1 or TRBD2 (5 bases each). Germline values: CDR1 SGHAT, CDR2 FQNNGV. V dropped 1 base and J dropped 3 bases, with 13 bases sitting between them. The CDR3 loop spans 15 amino acids. CDR3 loop: CASSLAPGGRYEQYF. DNA of the CDR3: TGTGCCAGCAGCTTAGCGCCTGGGGGTCGCTACGAGCAGTACTTC.

This clonotype was observed a few times. The chain joins TRBV30 to TRBJ2-7; D call uncertain. The CDR3 covers 12 residues. The V end was cut by 1 base, the J end by 3 bases, with 7 bases between. CDR1 GTSNPN and CDR2 SVGIG come from the germline V gene (reference sequence). The CDR3 region has the DNA TGTGCCTGGAGTGATGGGGTCTACGAGCAGTACTTC. Translating it yields CAWSDGVYEQYF.

The chain joins TRBV5-1 to TRBJ1-2, with 8 bases fitting TRBD1. The CDR3 is made up of 16 amino acids. The V gene's germline CDR1 is SGHRS and CDR2 YFSETQ. Unmatched junction bases numbered 14, after V lost 3 bases and J lost 7 bases. The DNA for the CDR3 is TGCGCCAGCAGCTCAGGGATCGACAGGGGAGAAATTGGCTACACCTTC. Its translation: CASSSGIDRGEIGYTF.

This clonotype was recorded many times. The chain has TRBV2 and TRBJ1-2; D is perhaps TRBD1 (5 bases). V was clipped by 0 bases and J by 6 bases, with 11 bases between them. The CDR3 consists of 14 residues. The germline V gene has CDR1 SNHLY and CDR2 FYNNEI. The CDR3, as DNA: TGTGCCAGCAGTGAAGCGGGCAGGGAAGATGGCTACACCTTC. It translates to CASSEAGREDGYTF.

In its sample, this clonotype was seen a few times. This chain connects TRBV19 to TRBJ2-7; D possibly matches TRBD1 or TRBD2 (6 bases each). The length of the CDR3 is 14 residues. Per the germline V gene, CDR1 is LNHDA and CDR2 is SQIVND (reference sequence). The V gene lost 3 bases and the J gene lost 4 bases, with 13 bases spanning the gap. CDR3 DNA sequence: TGTGCCAGTAGTATGGGGGGCAGCGGGTACGAGCAGTACTTC. Translated, it gives CASSMGGSGYEQYF.

The rearrangement uses TRBV24-1 and TRBJ2-7; 8 bases are shared with TRBD2. This CDR3 is built from 15 residues. V was clipped by 4 bases and J by 2 bases; unmatched bases: 6. Germline V lookup: CDR1 KGHDR, CDR2 SFDVKD. The CDR3 DNA reads TGTGCCACCAGTGACCCCGGGACTAGTCCCTACGAGCAGTACTTC. Translated: CATSDPGTSPYEQYF.

This clonotype appeared many times. V and J are TRBV20-1 and TRBJ1-5; D unclear. The V and J ends lost 3 bases and 4 bases respectively, with 13 bases between them. The CDR3 loop spans 14 amino acids. In germline, CDR1 is DFQATT, CDR2 SNEGSKA (reference sequence). The CDR3 region has the DNA TGCAGTGCTAGTACGGACCCAAGTAATCAGCCCCAGCATTTT. Its protein product is CSASTDPSNQPQHF.

There are many counts of this clonotype. V usage is TRBV27 and J usage is TRBJ1-5, with D hard to call. Germline V gene data show CDR1 as MNHEY and CDR2 as SMNVEV (reference sequence). The CDR3 totals 14 residues. Trimming shortened V by 7 bases and J by 0 bases, and 10 bases separated the two germline ends. The CDR3 DNA follows: TGTGCCAGCAAAAGGACCTATAGCAATCAGCCCCAGCATTTT. It encodes CASKRTYSNQPQHF.

This clonotype was found many times. The chain employs TRBV29-1 and TRBJ1-1, with 8 bases fitting TRBD1. The CDR3 contains 13 residues. V gave up 8 bases and J gave up 1 base; unmatched junction bases: 6. CDR1 SQVTM and CDR2 ANQGSEA come from the germline V gene. For the CDR3, the DNA is TGCAGCTTCCGGACAGGGCAGAACACTGAAGCTTTCTTT. It translates to CSFRTGQNTEAFF.

The table lists this clonotype with many counts. J is TRBJ1-2 and V is TRBV12-3 or TRBV12-4; perhaps TRBD1 as D (5 bases). With 10 bases removed from V and 0 bases from J, the gap between germline ends came to 12 bases. This CDR3 is built from 13 residues. CDR3: CATPGRSNYGYTF. Written as DNA, the CDR3 is TGTGCCACCCCGGGACGCTCTAACTATGGCTACACCTTC.

This rearrangement joins TRBV5-1 to TRBJ2-4; D not certain. The V and J ends lost 1 base and 5 bases respectively, with 7 bases between them. The CDR3 spans 13 residues. The germline V gene has CDR1 SGHRS and CDR2 YFSETQ. CDR3 loop: CASSLFPENIQYF. CDR3 DNA: TGCGCCAGCAGCTTGTTCCCCGAAAACATTCAGTACTTC.

This clonotype has a count of ten or more. The chain has TRBV7-8 and TRBJ1-2; the D gene is possibly TRBD1 (5 bases). The CDR3 is made up of 13 amino acids. Germline V gene lookup returns CDR1 SGHVS and CDR2 FQNEAQ. Between the trimmed V and J ends, which lost 6 bases and 7 bases, there was a span of 15 bases. Here the CDR3 reads CASSSYDGGGYTF. The DNA for the CDR3 is TGTGCCAGCAGTTCGTACGACGGGGGTGGCTACACCTTC.

The chain combines TRBV5-1 with TRBJ2-5, with D perhaps matching TRBD1 or TRBD2 (6 bases each). Germline values: CDR1 SGHRS, CDR2 YFSETQ. This CDR3 has 15 residues. V lost 0 bases and J 5 bases, leaving 14 bases between the germline ends. This CDR3 is CASSLAGGTTETQYF. The CDR3 DNA follows: TGCGCCAGCAGCTTGGCGGGCGGGACAACGGAGACCCAGTACTTC.

The chain links TRBV4-1 to TRBJ2-2; TRBD1 matches 9 bases. Trimming removed 4 bases from V and 6 bases from J; junction bases left unmatched: 6. The germline gives CDR1 MGHRA, CDR2 YSYEKL. The CDR3 contains 15 residues. CDR3 sequence reads: CASSRGDRVPGELFF. The CDR3 DNA is TGCGCCAGCAGCCGGGGGGACAGGGTGCCCGGGGAGCTGTTTTTT.